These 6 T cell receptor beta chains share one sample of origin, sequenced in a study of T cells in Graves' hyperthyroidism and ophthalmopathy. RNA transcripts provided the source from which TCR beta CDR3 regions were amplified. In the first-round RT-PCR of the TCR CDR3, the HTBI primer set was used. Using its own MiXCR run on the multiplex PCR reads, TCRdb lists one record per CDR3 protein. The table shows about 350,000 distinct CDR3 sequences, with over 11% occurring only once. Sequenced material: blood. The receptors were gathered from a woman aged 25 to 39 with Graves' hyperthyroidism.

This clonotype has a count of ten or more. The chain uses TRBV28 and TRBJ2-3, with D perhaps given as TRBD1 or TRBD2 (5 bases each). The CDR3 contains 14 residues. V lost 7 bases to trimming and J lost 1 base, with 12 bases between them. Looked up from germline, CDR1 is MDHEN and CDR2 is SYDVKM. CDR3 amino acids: CASTDPGRTDTQYF. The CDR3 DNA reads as TGTGCCAGCACCGACCCGGGGCGCACAGATACGCAGTATTTT.

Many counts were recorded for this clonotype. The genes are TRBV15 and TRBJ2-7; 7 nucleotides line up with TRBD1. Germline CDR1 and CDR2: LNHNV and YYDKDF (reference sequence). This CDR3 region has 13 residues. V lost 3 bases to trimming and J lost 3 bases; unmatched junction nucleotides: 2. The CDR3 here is CATSSWDSYEQYF. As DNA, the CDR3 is TGTGCCACCAGCAGTTGGGACAGCTACGAGCAGTACTTC.

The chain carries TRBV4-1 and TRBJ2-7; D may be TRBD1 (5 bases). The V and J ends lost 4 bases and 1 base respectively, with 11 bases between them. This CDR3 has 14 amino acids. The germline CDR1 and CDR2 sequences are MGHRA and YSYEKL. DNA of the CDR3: TGCGCCAGCAGCCTTCGACAGTGGTCCTACGAGCAGTACTTC. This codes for CASSLRQWSYEQYF.

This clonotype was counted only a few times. CDR3: CATSAPWGGNEQFF. For the CDR3, the DNA is TGTGCCACCAGTGCCCCGTGGGGAGGGAATGAGCAGTTCTTC. The chain employs TRBV24-1 and TRBJ2-1; 7 nucleotides match TRBD2. J gave up 7 bases and V 5 bases, and 7 bases lay outside the gene matches. Germline V gene sequence: CDR1 KGHDR, CDR2 SFDVKD. The CDR3 is 14 amino acids.

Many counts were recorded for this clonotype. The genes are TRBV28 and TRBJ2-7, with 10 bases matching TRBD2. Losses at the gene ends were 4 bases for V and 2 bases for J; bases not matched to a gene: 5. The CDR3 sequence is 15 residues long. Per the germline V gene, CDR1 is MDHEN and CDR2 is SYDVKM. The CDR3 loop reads CASSYSAGGPYEQYF. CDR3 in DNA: TGTGCCAGCAGTTACTCAGCGGGAGGGCCCTACGAGCAGTACTTC.

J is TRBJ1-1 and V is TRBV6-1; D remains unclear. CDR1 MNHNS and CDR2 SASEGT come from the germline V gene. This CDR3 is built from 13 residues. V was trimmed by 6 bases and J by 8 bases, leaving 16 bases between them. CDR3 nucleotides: TGTGCCAGCAGCCCCCCCCCCCCCCGAGAAGCTTTCTTT. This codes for CASSPPPPREAFF.